This T cell receptor beta chain is drawn from a study of T cells after yellow fever vaccination. Conversion of TCR transcripts into cDNA relied on 5'RACE template switching, which added a universal primer site and UMIs. TCRdb re-called the 5' RACE reads with MiXCR, one entry per CDR3 protein. Of fewer than 450,000 distinct CDR3 sequences in the sample, roughly 12% are singletons; the top ten hold 15% to 20%. Losses at the gene ends were 6 bases for V and 6 bases for J; bases not matched to a gene: 3. Germline lookup yields CDR1 LGHDT and CDR2 YNNKEL (reference sequence). The CDR3 contains 13 residues. On this clonotype: Its antigen is unknown.

The study's findings and limits: Subsequent to the booster, the majority of primary-vaccination clones reappeared (roughly 95% CD4, approximately 85% CD8). Faster peaking, at day 5 versus 15, marked a secondary response that was weaker. A minor fraction of clonotypes spanned both CD4 and CD8 compartments.

The chain is built from TRBV3-1 and TRBJ2-2; 8 nucleotides align to TRBD1. The sequence derives from a man between 18 and 35 years old who received the YFV17D yellow fever vaccine. The sequencing used PBMCs, collected on the day of the first yellow fever vaccination. For the CDR3, the DNA is TGTGCCAGCAGGGGACAGGACGCCGGGGAGCTGTTTTTT. It translates to CASRGQDAGELFF.